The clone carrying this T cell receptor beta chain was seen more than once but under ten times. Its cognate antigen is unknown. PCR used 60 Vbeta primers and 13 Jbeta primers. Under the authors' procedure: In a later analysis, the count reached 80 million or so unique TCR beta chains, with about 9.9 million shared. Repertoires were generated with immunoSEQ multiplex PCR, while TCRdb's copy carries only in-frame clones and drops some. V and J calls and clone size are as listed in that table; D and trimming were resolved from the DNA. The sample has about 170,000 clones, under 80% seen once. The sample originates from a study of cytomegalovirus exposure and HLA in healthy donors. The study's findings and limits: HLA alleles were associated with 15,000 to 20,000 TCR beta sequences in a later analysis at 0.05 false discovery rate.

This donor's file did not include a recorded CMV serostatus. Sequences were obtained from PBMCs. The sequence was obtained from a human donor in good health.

The CDR3 region is CASSLDFRADTQYF. CDR3 DNA sequence: TGTGCCAGCAGCTTAGATTTCAGGGCTGATACGCAGTATTTT. The V call is TRBV11-2, the J call TRBJ2-3, with a possible D match to TRBD1 (5 bases). Germline CDR1 SGHAT, CDR2 FQNNGV. The CDR3 loop spans 14 amino acids. V lost 0 bases and J lost 6, with 10 bases in between.